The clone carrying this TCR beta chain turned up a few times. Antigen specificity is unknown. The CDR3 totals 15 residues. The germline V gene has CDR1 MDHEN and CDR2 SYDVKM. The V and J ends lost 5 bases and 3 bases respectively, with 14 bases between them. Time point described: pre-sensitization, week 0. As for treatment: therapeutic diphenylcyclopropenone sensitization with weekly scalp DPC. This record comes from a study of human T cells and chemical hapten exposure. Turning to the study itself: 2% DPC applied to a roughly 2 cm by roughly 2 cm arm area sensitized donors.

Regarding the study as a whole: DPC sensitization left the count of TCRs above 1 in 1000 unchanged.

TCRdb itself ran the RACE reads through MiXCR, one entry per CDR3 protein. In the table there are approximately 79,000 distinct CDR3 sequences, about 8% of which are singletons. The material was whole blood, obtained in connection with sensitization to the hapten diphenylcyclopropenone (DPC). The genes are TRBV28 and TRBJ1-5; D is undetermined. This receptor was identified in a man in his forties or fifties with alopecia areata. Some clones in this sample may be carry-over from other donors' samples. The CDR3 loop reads CASSRPTRANQPQHF. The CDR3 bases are TGTGCCAGCAGTAGACCTACCCGAGCCAATCAGCCCCAGCATTTT.